Listed below are T cell receptor beta chains from one sample, sequenced in a study of T cell changes during pregnancy in multiple sclerosis. The protocol was immunoSEQ multiplex PCR, while the TCRdb copy is restricted to in-frame clones and leaves out a portion. The table shows 32,000 or so clones, with approximately 91% occurring only once. This specimen consisted of CD4+ T cells from peripheral blood mononuclear cells, obtained in the third trimester of pregnancy. The receptor source for this set is a female donor in good health, enrolled as a control in a pregnancy study. Each CDR3 is given with its conserved first and last residue. The D gene is left open where the match is weak. Clone size, where shown, is once, few, many, or a class for clones that have expanded.

d_gene	v_gene	abundance	j_gene	CDR3aa	CDR3nt
-	TRBV2	-	TRBJ2-5	CASSIGGETQYF	TGTGCCAGCAGCATTGGCGGGGAGACCCAGTACTTC
TRBD2	TRBV6-5	-	TRBJ2-7	CASSVASGSVYEQYF	TGTGCCAGCAGTGTGGCTAGCGGGAGTGTGTACGAGCAGTACTTC
TRBD1	TRBV27	-	TRBJ2-7	CASNRQGASYEQYF	TGTGCCAGCAATCGACAGGGGGCCAGCTACGAGCAGTACTTC
TRBD1	TRBV7-9	few	TRBJ2-1	CASSLRKGQGLREQFF	TGTGCCAGCAGCTTAAGAAAGGGACAGGGGTTACGCGAGCAGTTCTTC
TRBD1	TRBV4-3	-	TRBJ2-7	CASSQETGGTSKYF	TGCGCCAGCAGCCAAGAAACAGGGGGTACGAGCAAATACTTC
TRBD2	TRBV11-3	-	TRBJ2-1	CASSGQSGTSGNEQFF	TGTGCCAGCAGCGGTCAGTCCGGGACTAGCGGGAATGAGCAGTTCTTC
-	TRBV19	-	TRBJ1-2	CASSAGSNYGYTF	TGTGCCAGTTCTGCAGGATCGAACTATGGCTACACCTTC
TRBD2	TRBV9	-	TRBJ2-5	CASSRRGGGQETQYF	TGTGCCAGCAGCCGCCGGGGGGGCGGCCAAGAGACCCAGTACTTC
TRBD1	TRBV5-4	-	TRBJ1-5	CASSLQGADQPQHF	TGTGCCAGCAGCTTACAGGGGGCGGATCAGCCCCAGCATTTT
-	TRBV10-2	-	TRBJ1-2	CASMRQESYGYTF	TGCGCCAGCATGAGACAGGAGAGCTATGGCTACACCTTC
TRBD1	TRBV13	few	TRBJ2-2	CASSPGTGAGELFF	TGTGCCAGCAGCCCCGGGACAGGGGCCGGGGAGCTGTTTTTT
-	TRBV29-1	few	TRBJ1-1	CSVTGHLNTEAFF	TGCAGCGTTACCGGACACCTGAACACTGAAGCTTTCTTT
TRBD2	TRBV2	-	TRBJ2-3	CATQGDSGGSDTQYF	TGTGCCACCCAGGGAGATAGCGGGGGTTCGGATACGCAGTATTTT
TRBD2	TRBV11-2	-	TRBJ2-7	CASSIAGGTYEQYF	TGTGCCAGCAGCATAGCGGGAGGAACCTACGAGCAGTACTTC
-	TRBV4-3	few	TRBJ1-6	CASSQVDSPWGSPLHF	TGCGCCAGCAGCCAAGTAGACAGCCCTTGGGGCTCACCCCTCCACTTT
TRBD2	TRBV4-1	once	TRBJ2-7	CASSQAGGPYEQYF	TGCGCCAGCAGCCAAGCGGGAGGGCCGTACGAGCAGTACTTC
-	TRBV28	-	TRBJ2-1	CASRGGWGGPANEQFF	TGTGCCAGCAGAGGGGGTTGGGGGGGCCCGGCCAATGAGCAGTTCTTC
-	TRBV20-1	few	TRBJ1-1	CSASRGTEAFF	TGCAGTGCTAGCAGGGGCACTGAAGCTTTCTTT
TRBD2	TRBV19	once	TRBJ2-3	CASTRLAPDTQYF	TGTGCCAGTACCCGACTAGCTCCAGATACGCAGTATTTT
TRBD1	TRBV6-4	-	TRBJ2-7	CASSEQGAGEQYF	TGTGCCAGCAGTGAACAGGGGGCGGGAGAGCAGTACTTC
-	TRBV16	-	TRBJ2-7	CASSQSRRVAPPAYEQYF	TGTGCCAGCAGCCAATCGCGGAGGGTCGCCCCCCCAGCCTACGAGCAGTACTTC
TRBD1	TRBV27	once	TRBJ2-2	CASSPGQGRSGELFF	TGTGCCAGCAGTCCGGGACAGGGGAGATCCGGGGAGCTGTTTTTT
TRBD1	TRBV25-1	-	TRBJ1-4	CASRRQGNEKLFF	TGTGCCAGCAGACGACAGGGAAATGAAAAACTGTTTTTT
-	TRBV28	-	TRBJ1-1	CASSVQLSEAFF	TGTGCCAGCAGTGTACAGCTCTCGGAAGCTTTCTTT
-	TRBV2	-	TRBJ2-1	CASRPTLTSGGQFF	TGTGCCAGCAGGCCCACTCTGACTAGTGGGGGGCAGTTCTTC
-	TRBV6-5	-	TRBJ1-3	CASRGNTIYF	TGTGCCAGCCGGGGAAACACCATATATTTT
-	TRBV18	few	TRBJ1-1	CASSPQPRVNTEAFF	TGTGCCAGCTCACCTCAACCCAGGGTGAACACTGAAGCTTTCTTT
TRBD2	TRBV7-2	-	TRBJ2-1	CATGLGKNNEQFF	TGTGCCACGGGACTAGGCAAAAACAATGAGCAGTTCTTC
-	TRBV11-2	-	TRBJ2-7	CASSSFYYEQYF	TGTGCCAGCAGCTCCTTTTACTACGAGCAGTACTTC
-	TRBV25-1	-	TRBJ2-7	CASRLGASYEQYF	TGTGCCAGCAGATTGGGCGCCTCCTACGAGCAGTACTTC
-	TRBV7-3	-	TRBJ2-7	CASSSRGGIGYEQYF	TGTGCCAGCAGCTCTAGGGGGGGAATAGGCTACGAGCAGTACTTC
TRBD1	TRBV19	-	TRBJ2-5	CASSSGQGVQETQYF	TGTGCCAGTAGCTCGGGACAGGGCGTCCAAGAGACCCAGTACTTC
TRBD1	TRBV13	-	TRBJ1-6	CASSSGTGGNSPLHF	TGTGCCAGCAGCTCCGGGACAGGGGGTAATTCACCCCTCCACTTT
-	TRBV20-1	-	TRBJ1-2	CSARAEYGYTF	TGCAGTGCTAGAGCCGAGTATGGCTACACCTTC
-	TRBV11-2	-	TRBJ2-1	CASSSVRGAAYNEQFF	TGTGCCAGCAGCTCAGTCCGGGGGGCTGCCTACAATGAGCAGTTCTTC
TRBD2	TRBV18	-	TRBJ2-3	CASSLGLAEDTQYF	TGTGCCAGCTCATTAGGACTAGCGGAAGATACGCAGTATTTT
-	TRBV4-2	-	TRBJ1-6	CASSQDSGGYNSPLHF	TGTGCCAGCAGCCAAGACTCGGGGGGCTATAATTCACCCCTCCACTTT
TRBD1	TRBV2	-	TRBJ1-3	CASSGGQGRNTIYF	TGTGCCAGCAGCGGGGGACAGGGCAGAAACACCATATATTTT
TRBD2	TRBV10-2	once	TRBJ2-5	CASGPLTSGGAGETQYF	TGCGCCAGCGGACCATTAACTAGCGGGGGGGCTGGAGAGACCCAGTACTTC
TRBD2	TRBV10-3	-	TRBJ2-3	CAISESPSGSSTDTQYF	TGTGCCATCAGTGAGTCTCCTAGCGGGAGTAGCACAGATACGCAGTATTTT
TRBD2	TRBV18	-	TRBJ2-5	CASSPEVAGQETQYF	TGTGCCAGCTCACCGGAGGTAGCGGGGCAAGAGACCCAGTACTTC
TRBD2	TRBV28	-	TRBJ2-2	CASRSQTGREATGELFF	TGTGCCAGCAGATCACAAACCGGGAGGGAAGCGACCGGGGAGCTGTTTTTT
-	TRBV7-8	-	TRBJ1-5	CASSPGRVPSNQPQHF	TGTGCCAGCAGCCCCGGCAGGGTCCCTAGCAATCAGCCCCAGCATTTT
TRBD1	TRBV28	-	TRBJ1-2	CASSLGQGTAGYTF	TGTGCCAGCAGTTTAGGACAGGGGACGGCTGGCTACACCTTC
TRBD1	TRBV7-2	-	TRBJ1-2	CASSLGDSAFNGYTF	TGTGCCAGCAGCTTAGGGGACAGCGCCTTCAATGGCTACACCTTC
TRBD1	TRBV10-2	once	TRBJ1-5	CASSESDRAGEPQHF	TGCGCCAGCAGTGAGTCGGACAGGGCGGGGGAGCCCCAGCATTTT
TRBD1	TRBV28	-	TRBJ1-2	CASITGVEGYTF	TGTGCCAGCATAACAGGGGTGGAAGGCTACACCTTC